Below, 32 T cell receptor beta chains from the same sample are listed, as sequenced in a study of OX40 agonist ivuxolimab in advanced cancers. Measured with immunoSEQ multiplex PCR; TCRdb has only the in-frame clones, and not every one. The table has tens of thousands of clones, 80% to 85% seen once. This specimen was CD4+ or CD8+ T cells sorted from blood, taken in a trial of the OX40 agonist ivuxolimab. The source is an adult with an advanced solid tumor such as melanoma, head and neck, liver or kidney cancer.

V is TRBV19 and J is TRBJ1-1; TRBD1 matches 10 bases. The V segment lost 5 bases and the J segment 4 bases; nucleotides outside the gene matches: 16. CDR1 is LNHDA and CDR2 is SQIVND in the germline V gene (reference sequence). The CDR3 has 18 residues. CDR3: CASSPGAGTGDRGTEAFF. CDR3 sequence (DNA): TGTGCCAGTAGTCCCGGGGCCGGGACAGGGGATCGGGGCACTGAAGCTTTCTTT.

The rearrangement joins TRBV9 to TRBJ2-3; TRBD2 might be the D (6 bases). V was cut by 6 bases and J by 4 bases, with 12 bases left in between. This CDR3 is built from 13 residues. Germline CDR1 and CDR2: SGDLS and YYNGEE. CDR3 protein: CASNRDFPDTQYF. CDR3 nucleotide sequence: TGTGCCAGCAATCGGGACTTTCCAGATACGCAGTATTTT.

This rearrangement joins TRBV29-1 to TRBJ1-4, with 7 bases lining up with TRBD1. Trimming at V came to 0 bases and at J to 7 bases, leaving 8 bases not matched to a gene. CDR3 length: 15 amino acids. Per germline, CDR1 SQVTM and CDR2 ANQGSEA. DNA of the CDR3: TGCAGCGTTGAAGATCCGACAGGGACGGGTGAAAAACTGTTTTTT. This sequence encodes CSVEDPTGTGEKLFF.

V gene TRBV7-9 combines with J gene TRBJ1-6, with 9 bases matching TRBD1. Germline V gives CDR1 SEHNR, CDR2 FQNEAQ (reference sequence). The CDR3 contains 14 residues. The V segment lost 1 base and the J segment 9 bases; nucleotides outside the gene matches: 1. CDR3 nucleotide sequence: TGTGCCAGCAGCTTAGAACAGGGGGCTTCACCCCTCCACTTT. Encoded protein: CASSLEQGASPLHF.

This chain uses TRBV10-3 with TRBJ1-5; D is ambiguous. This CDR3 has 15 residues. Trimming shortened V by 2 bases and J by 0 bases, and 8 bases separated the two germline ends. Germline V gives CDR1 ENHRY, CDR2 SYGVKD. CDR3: CAISERGDSNQPQHF. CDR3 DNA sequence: TGTGCCATCAGTGAGCGTGGCGATAGCAATCAGCCCCAGCATTTT.

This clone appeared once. The CDR3 sequence is CASSRRVGQGSYGYTF. The CDR3 DNA reads TGTGCCAGCAGCCGACGTGTGGGACAGGGGTCCTATGGCTACACCTTC. The chain uses TRBV6-6 and TRBJ1-2; TRBD1 agrees at 10 bases. Germline assignment: CDR1 MNHNY and CDR2 SVGAGI (reference sequence). V lost 6 bases and J lost 4; bases outside the gene matches: 11. The CDR3 length is 16 residues.

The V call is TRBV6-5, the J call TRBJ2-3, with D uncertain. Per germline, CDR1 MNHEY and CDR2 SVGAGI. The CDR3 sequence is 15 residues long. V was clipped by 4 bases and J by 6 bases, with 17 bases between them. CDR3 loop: CASSSRTLWVDTQYF. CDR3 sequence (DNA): TGTGCCAGCAGTTCCAGGACCCTCTGGGTGGATACGCAGTATTTT.

The CDR3 region has the DNA TGCAGCGTTGAAGGGGGAGTCGGCTCCTACAATGAGCAGTTCTTC. It translates to CSVEGGVGSYNEQFF. The V call is TRBV29-1, the J call TRBJ2-1; a possible D gene is TRBD2 (5 bases). CDR1 SQVTM and CDR2 ANQGSEA come from the germline V gene. Deletions cut 1 base from V and 0 bases from J, with 10 bases between. CDR3 length: 15 residues.

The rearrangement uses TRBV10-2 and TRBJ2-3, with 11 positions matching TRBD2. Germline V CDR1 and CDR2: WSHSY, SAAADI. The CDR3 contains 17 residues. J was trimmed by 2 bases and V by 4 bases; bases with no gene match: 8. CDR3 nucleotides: TGCGCCAGCAGTGGAGGGGTGACTAGCGGGGTCACAGATACGCAGTATTTT. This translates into CASSGGVTSGVTDTQYF.

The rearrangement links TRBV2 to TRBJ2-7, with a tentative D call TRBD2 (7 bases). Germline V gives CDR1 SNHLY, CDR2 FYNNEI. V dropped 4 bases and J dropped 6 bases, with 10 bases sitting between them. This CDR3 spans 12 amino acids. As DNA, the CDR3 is TGTGCCAGCAGTGGGGGGGGGCCCGAGCAGTACTTC. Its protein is CASSGGGPEQYF.

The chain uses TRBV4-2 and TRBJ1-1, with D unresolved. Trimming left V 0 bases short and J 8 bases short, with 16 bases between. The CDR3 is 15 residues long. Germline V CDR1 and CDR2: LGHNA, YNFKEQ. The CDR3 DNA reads TGTGCCAGCAGCCAAGATCTGACGGCCGTTCGGGAAGCTTTCTTT. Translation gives CASSQDLTAVREAFF.

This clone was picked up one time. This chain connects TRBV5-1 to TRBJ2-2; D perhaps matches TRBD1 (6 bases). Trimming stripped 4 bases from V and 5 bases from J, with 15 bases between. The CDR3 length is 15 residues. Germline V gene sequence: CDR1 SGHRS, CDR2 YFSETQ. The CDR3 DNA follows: TGCGCCAGCAGCCGTTCCGGGACACTTACCGGGGAGCTGTTTTTT. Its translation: CASSRSGTLTGELFF.

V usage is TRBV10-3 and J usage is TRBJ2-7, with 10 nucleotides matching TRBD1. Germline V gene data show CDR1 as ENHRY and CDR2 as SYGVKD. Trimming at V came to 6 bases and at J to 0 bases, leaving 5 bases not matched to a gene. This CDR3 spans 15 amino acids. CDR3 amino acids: CAIRSGQGISYEQYV. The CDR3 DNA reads TGTGCCATCAGGTCGGGACAGGGGATCTCCTACGAGCAGTACGTC.

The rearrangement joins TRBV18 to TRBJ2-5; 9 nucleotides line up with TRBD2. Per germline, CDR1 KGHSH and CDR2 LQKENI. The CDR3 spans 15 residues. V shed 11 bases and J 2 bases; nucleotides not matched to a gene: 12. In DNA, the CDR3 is TGTGCCTCGTGGGCTAGCGGGGCCGTACAAGAGACCCAGTACTTC. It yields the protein CASWASGAVQETQYF.

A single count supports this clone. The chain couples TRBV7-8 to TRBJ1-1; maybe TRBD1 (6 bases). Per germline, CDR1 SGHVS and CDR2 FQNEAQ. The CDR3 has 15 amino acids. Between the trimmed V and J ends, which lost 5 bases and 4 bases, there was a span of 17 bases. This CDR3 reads CASSEQGLYPTEAFF. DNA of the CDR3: TGTGCCAGCAGCGAACAGGGACTCTACCCCACTGAAGCTTTCTTT.

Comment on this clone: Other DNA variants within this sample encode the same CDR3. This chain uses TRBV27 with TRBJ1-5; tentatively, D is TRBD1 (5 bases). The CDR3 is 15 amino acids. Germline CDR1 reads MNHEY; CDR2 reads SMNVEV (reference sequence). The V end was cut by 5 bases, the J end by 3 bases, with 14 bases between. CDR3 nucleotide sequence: TGTGCCAGCAGTCCCCGACAGACCTTCAATCAGCCCCAGCATTTT. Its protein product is CASSPRQTFNQPQHF.

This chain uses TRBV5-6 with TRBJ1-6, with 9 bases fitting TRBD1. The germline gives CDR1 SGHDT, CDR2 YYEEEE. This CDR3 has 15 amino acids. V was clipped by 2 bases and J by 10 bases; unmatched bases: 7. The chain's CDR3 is CASSFGDRVISPLHF. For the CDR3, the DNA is TGTGCCAGCAGCTTCGGGGACAGGGTGATCTCACCCCTCCACTTT. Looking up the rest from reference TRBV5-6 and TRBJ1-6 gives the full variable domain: DAGVTQSPTHLIKTRGQQVTLRCSPKSGHDTVSWYQQALGQGPQFIFQYYEEEERQRGNFPDRFSGHQFPNYSSELNVNALLLGDSALYLCASSFGDRVISPLHFGNGTRLTVT.

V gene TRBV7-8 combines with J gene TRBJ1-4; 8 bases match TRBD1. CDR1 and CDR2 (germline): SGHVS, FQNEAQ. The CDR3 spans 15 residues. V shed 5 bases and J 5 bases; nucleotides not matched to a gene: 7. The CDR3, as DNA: TGTGCCAGCAGCCCAGGGGGCCGGGGGAATGAAAAACTGTTTTTT. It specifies CASSPGGRGNEKLFF.

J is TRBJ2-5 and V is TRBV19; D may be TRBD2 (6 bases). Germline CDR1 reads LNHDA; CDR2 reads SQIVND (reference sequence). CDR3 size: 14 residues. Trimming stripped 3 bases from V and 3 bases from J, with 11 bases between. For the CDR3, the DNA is TGTGCCAGTAGTATGATAGGAGGGGAAGAGACCCAGTACTTC. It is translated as CASSMIGGEETQYF.

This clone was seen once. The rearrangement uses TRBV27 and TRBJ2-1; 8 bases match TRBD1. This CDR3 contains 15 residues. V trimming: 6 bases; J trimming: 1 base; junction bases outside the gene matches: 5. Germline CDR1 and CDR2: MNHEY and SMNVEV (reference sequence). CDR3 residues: CASRDRDRSYNEQFF. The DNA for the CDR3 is TGTGCCAGCAGGGACCGGGACAGGTCCTACAATGAGCAGTTCTTC.

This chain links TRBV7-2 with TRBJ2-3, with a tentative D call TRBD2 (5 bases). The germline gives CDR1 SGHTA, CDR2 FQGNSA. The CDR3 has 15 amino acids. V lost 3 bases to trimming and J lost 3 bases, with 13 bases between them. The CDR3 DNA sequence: TGTGCCAGCAGCTTCGTCGGGGATAGTACAGATACGCAGTATTTT. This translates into CASSFVGDSTDTQYF.

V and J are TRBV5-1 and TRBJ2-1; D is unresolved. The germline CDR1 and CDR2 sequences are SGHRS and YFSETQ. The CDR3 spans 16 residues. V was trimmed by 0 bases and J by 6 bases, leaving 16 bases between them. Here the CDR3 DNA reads TGCGCCAGCAGCTTGGCCTCGAATTCGGGCCCCAATGAGCAGTTCTTC. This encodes CASSLASNSGPNEQFF.

CDR3 loop: CASSSRTRPQHF. DNA for the CDR3: TGTGCCAGCAGCAGTAGGACACGGCCCCAGCATTTT. This chain links TRBV21-1 with TRBJ1-5; TRBD1 was called by the table and not checked on the DNA. TRBV21-1 is annotated as a pseudogene. The CDR3 contains 12 residues.

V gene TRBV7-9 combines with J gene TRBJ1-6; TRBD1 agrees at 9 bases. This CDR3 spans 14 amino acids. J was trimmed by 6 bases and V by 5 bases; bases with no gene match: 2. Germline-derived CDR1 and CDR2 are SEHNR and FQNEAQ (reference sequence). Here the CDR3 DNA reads TGTGCCAGCAGCCCACAGGGGGCTAATTCACCCCTCCACTTT. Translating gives CASSPQGANSPLHF.

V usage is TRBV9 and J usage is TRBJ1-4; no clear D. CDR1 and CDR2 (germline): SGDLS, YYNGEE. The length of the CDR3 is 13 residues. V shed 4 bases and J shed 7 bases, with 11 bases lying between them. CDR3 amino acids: CASSPAGSEKLFF. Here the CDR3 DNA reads TGTGCCAGCAGCCCCGCTGGGAGTGAAAAACTGTTTTTT.

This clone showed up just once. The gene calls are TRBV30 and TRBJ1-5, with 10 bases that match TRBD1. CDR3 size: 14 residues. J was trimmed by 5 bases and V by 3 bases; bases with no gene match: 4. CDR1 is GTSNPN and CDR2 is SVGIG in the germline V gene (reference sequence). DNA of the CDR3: TGTGCCTGGAGCTCGACAGGGGGCCATCAGCCCCAGCATTTT. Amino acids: CAWSSTGGHQPQHF.

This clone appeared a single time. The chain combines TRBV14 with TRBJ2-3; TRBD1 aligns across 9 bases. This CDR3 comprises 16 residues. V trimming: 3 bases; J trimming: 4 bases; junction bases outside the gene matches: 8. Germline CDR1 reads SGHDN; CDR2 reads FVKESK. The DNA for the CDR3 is TGTGCCAGCAGCCAGGTACAGGGGGCGCGGGCAGATACGCAGTATTTT. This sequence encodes CASSQVQGARADTQYF.

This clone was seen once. Here the CDR3 reads CASSYGRRAFF. For the CDR3, the DNA is TGCGCCAGCAGCTACGGGAGGCGAGCTTTCTTT. This chain connects TRBV5-1 to TRBJ1-1; no clear D. Germline V gene sequence: CDR1 SGHRS, CDR2 YFSETQ. This CDR3 is built from 11 residues. Trimming removed 3 bases from V and 10 bases from J, with 10 bases in between.

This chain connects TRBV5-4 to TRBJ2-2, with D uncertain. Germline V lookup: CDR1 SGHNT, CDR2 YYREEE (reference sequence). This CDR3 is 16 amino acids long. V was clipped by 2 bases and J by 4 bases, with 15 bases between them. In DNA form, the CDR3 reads TGTGCCAGCAGCTTTCCGGGCCTTAAACCCACCGGGGAGCTGTTTTTT. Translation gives CASSFPGLKPTGELFF. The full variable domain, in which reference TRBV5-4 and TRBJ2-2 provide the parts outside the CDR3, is ETGVTQSPTHLIKTRGQQVTLRCSSQSGHNTVSWYQQALGQGPQFIFQYYREEENGRGNFPPRFSGLQFPNYSSELNVNALELDDSALYLCASSFPGLKPTGELFFGEGSRLTVL.

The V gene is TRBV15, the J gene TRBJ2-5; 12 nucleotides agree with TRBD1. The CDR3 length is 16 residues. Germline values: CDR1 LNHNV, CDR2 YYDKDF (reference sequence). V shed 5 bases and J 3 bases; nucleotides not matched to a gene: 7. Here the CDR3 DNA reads TGTGCCACCAGCCCAGGGGGGACAGGGGGCGAAGAGACCCAGTACTTC. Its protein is CATSPGGTGGEETQYF.

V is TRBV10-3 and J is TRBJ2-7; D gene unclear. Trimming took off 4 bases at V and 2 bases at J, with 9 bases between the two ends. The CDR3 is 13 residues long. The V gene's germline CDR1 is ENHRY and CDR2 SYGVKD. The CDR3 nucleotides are TGTGCCATCAGTGCGCACGGAACCTACGAGCAGTACTTC. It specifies CAISAHGTYEQYF.

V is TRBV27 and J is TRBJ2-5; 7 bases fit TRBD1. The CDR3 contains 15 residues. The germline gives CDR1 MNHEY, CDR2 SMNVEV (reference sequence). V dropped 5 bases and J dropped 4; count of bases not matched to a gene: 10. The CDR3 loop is CASSLLGGGGETQYF. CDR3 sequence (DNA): TGTGCCAGCAGTCTACTAGGGGGCGGCGGAGAGACCCAGTACTTC.